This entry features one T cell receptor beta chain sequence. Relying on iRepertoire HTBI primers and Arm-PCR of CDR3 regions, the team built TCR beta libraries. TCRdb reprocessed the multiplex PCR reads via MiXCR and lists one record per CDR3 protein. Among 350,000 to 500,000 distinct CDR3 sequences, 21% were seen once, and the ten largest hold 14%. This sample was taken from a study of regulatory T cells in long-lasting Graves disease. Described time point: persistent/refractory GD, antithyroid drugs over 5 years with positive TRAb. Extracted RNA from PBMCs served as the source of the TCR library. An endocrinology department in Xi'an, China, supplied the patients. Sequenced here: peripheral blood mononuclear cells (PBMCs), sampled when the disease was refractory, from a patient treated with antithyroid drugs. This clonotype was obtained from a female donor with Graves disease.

The CDR3 sequence is CASRLAGIASTDTQYF. As DNA, the CDR3 is TGCGCCAGCAGGCTAGCGGGGATCGCTAGCACAGATACGCAGTATTTT. The chain recombines TRBV5-1 with TRBJ2-3; 9 nucleotides agree with TRBD2. Looked up from germline, CDR1 is SGHRS and CDR2 is YFSETQ. The CDR3 contains 16 residues. J was trimmed by 0 bases and V by 5 bases; bases with no gene match: 7.